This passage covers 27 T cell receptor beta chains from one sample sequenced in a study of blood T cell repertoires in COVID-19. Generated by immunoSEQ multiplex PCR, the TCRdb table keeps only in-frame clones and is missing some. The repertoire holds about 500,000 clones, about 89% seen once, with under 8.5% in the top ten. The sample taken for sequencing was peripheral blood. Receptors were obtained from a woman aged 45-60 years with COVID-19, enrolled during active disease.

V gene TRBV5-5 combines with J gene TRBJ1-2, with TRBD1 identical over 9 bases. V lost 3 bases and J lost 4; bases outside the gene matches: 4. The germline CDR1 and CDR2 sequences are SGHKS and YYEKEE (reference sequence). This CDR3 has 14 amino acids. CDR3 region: CASSWGTGPYGYTF. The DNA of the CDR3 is TGTGCCAGCAGCTGGGGGACAGGGCCCTATGGCTACACCTTC.

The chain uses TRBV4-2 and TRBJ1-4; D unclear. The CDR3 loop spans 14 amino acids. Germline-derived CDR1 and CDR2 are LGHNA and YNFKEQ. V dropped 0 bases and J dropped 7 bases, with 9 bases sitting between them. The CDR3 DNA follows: TGTGCCAGCAGCCAAGATCGACGGAGTGAAAAACTGTTTTTT. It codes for CASSQDRRSEKLFF.

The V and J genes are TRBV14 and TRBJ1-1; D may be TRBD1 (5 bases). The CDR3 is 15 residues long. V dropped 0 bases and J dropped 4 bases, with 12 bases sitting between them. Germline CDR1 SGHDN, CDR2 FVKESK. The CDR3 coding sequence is TGTGCCAGCAGCCAAGAGGGGCCAAGGGCCACTGAAGCTTTCTTT. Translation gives CASSQEGPRATEAFF.

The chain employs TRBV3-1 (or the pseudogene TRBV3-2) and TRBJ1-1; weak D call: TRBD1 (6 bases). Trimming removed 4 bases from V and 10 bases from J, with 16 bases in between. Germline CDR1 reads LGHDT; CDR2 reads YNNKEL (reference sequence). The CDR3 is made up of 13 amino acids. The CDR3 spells CASSPGGAEGAFF. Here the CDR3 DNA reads TGTGCCAGCAGCCCTGGGGGGGCAGAAGGAGCTTTCTTT.

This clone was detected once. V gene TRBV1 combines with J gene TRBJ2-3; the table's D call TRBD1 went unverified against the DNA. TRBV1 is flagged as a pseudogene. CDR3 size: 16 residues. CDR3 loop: CTSSLRQGARTDTQYF. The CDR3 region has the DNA TGCACCAGCAGCCTCAGACAGGGGGCCCGCACAGATACGCAGTATTTT.

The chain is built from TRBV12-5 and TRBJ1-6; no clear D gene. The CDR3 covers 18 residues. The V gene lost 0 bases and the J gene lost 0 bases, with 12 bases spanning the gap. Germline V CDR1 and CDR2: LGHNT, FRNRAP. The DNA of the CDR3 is TGTGCTAGTGGTTTGGTGCCCGTTAGAGCCTCCTATAATTCACCCCTCCACTTT. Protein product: CASGLVPVRASYNSPLHF.

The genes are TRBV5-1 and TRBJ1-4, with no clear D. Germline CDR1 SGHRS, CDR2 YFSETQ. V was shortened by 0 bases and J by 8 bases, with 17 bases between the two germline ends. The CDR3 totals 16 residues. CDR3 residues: CASSLELREVDEKLFF. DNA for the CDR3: TGCGCCAGCAGCTTGGAGTTGAGGGAAGTAGACGAAAAACTGTTTTTT.

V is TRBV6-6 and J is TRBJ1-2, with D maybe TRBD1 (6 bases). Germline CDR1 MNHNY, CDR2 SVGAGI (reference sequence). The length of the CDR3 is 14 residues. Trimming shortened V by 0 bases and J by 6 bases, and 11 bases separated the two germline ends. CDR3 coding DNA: TGTGCCAGCAGTTACTCGAATCCAGGGGATGGCTACACCTTC. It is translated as CASSYSNPGDGYTF.

In DNA, the CDR3 is TGTGCCAGCAGAAACAGGGGGGACAATGAGCAGTTCTTC. Amino acid sequence: CASRNRGDNEQFF. The chain employs TRBV12-3 or TRBV12-4 and TRBJ2-1; TRBD1 matches at 8 bases. The CDR3 runs to 13 residues. V trimming: 6 bases; J trimming: 5 bases; junction bases outside the gene matches: 3.

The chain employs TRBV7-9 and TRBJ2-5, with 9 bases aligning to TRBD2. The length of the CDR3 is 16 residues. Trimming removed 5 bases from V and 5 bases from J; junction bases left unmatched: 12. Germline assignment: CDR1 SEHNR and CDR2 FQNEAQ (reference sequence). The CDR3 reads CASSLGAAGGPETQYF. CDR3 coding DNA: TGTGCCAGCAGCCTCGGGGCGGCGGGGGGGCCGGAGACCCAGTACTTC.

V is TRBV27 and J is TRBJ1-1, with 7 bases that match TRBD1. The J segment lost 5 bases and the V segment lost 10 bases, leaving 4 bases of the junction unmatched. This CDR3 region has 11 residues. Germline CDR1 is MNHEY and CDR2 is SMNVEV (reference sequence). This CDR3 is CATGRGTEAFF. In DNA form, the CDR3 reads TGTGCCACAGGCAGGGGGACTGAAGCTTTCTTT.

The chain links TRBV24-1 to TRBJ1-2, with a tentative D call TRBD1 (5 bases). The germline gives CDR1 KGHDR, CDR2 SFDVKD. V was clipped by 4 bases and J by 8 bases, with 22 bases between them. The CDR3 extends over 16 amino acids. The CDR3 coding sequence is TGTGCCACCAGTGAAAGCGACAGCTCACCTTGGCACGGCTACACCTTC. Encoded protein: CATSESDSSPWHGYTF.

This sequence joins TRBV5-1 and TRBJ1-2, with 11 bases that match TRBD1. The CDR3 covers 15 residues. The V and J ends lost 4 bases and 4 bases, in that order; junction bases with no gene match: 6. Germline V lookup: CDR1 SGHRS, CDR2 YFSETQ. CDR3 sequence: CASSVRTGGRYGYTF. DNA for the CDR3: TGCGCCAGCAGCGTCAGGACAGGGGGCCGCTATGGCTACACCTTC.

The CDR3 region has the DNA TGTGCCAGCAGCTCCCCTACTAGCGGGGGTAGGGAGACCCAGTACTTC. Translating it yields CASSSPTSGGRETQYF. The V and J genes are TRBV5-4 and TRBJ2-5; 11 bases are a match to TRBD2. The germline V gene encodes CDR1 SGHNT and CDR2 YYREEE (reference sequence). The CDR3 length is 16 residues. Losses at the gene ends were 3 bases for V and 5 bases for J; bases not matched to a gene: 9. Full variable domain (missing parts from reference TRBV5-4 and TRBJ2-5): ETGVTQSPTHLIKTRGQQVTLRCSSQSGHNTVSWYQQALGQGPQFIFQYYREEENGRGNFPPRFSGLQFPNYSSELNVNALELDDSALYLCASSSPTSGGRETQYFGPGTRLLVL.

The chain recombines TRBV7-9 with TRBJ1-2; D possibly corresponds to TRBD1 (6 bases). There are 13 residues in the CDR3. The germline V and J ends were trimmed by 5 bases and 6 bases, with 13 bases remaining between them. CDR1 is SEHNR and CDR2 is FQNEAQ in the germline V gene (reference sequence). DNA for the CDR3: TGTGCCAGCAGCGCGACAGGAGCTAATGGCTACACCTTC. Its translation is CASSATGANGYTF.

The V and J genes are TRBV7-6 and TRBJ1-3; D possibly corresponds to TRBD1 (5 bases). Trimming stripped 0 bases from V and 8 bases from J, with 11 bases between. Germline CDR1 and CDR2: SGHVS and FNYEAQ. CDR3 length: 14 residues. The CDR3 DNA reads TGTGCCAGCAGCTTAGCGGGGGGGGAGGACACCATATATTTT. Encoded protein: CASSLAGGEDTIYF.

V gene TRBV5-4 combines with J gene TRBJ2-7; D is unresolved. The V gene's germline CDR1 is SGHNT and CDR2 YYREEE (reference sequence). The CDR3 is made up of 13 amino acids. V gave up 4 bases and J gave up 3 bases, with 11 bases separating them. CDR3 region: CASSHPYDYEQYF. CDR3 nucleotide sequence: TGTGCCAGCAGCCACCCCTACGACTACGAGCAGTACTTC.

CDR3 bases: TGCAGCGTTGAAGGAGGGAGCGATGGCTACACCTTC. Translation gives CSVEGGSDGYTF. This chain joins TRBV29-1 and TRBJ1-2; no clear D gene. The CDR3 is 12 residues long. CDR1 is SQVTM, CDR2 ANQGSEA, per germline. Between the trimmed V and J ends, which lost 1 base and 6 bases, there was a span of 9 bases.

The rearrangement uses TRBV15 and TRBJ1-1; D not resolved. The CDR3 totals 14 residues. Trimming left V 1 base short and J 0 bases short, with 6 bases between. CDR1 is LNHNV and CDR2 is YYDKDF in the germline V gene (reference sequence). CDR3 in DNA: TGTGCCACCAGCAGAGTAGACATGAACACTGAAGCTTTCTTT. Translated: CATSRVDMNTEAFF.

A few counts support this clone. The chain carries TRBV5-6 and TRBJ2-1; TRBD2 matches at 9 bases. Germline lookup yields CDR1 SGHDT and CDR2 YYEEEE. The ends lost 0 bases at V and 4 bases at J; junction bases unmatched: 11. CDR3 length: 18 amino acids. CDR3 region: CASSLGGAGGSIYNEQFF. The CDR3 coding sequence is TGTGCCAGCAGCTTGGGAGGAGCGGGGGGATCGATTTACAATGAGCAGTTCTTC. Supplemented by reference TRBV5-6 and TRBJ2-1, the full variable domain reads DAGVTQSPTHLIKTRGQQVTLRCSPKSGHDTVSWYQQALGQGPQFIFQYYEEEERQRGNFPDRFSGHQFPNYSSELNVNALLLGDSALYLCASSLGGAGGSIYNEQFFGPGTRLTVL.

CDR3 nucleotides: TGTGCCAGCAGCTTCGGCGGGGGGGAGAAAGATACGCAGTATTTT. It specifies CASSFGGGEKDTQYF. V is TRBV7-9 and J is TRBJ2-3; TRBD2 matches at 9 bases. This CDR3 region has 15 residues. Germline V gene sequence: CDR1 SEHNR, CDR2 FQNEAQ (reference sequence). V lost 3 bases to trimming and J lost 5 bases; unmatched junction nucleotides: 6.

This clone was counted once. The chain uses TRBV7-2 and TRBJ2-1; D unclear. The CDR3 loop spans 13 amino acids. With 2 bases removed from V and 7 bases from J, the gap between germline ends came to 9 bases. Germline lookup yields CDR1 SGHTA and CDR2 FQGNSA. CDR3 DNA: TGTGCCAGCAGCTTACTCGTTAGTAATGAGCAGTTCTTC. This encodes CASSLLVSNEQFF.

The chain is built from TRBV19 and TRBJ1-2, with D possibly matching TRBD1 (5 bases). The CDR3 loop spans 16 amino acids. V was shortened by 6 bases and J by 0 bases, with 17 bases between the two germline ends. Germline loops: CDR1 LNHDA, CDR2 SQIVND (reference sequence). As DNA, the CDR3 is TGTGCCAGTAGCCCCCCCGGGCAGGGCGCTAACTATGGCTACACCTTC. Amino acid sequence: CASSPPGQGANYGYTF.

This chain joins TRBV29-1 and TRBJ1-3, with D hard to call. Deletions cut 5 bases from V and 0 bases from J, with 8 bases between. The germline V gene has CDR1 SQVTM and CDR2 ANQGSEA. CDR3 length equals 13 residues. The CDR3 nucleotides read TGCAGCGTTAAAACAGACTCTGGAAACACCATATATTTT. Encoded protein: CSVKTDSGNTIYF.

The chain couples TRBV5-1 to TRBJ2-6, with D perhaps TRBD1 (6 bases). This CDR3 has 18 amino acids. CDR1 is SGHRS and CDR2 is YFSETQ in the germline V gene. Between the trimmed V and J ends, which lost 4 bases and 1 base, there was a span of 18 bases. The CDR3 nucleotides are TGCGCCAGCAGCCTCTTGACAGGCCCAACTTCTGGGGCCAACGTCCTGACTTTC. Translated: CASSLLTGPTSGANVLTF.

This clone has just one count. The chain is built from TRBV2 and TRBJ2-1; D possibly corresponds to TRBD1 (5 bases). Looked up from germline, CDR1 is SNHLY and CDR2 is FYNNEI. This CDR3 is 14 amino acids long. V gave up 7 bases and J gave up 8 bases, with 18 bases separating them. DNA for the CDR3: TGTGCCAGCATTTCTGAAGGGGTAACGGATGAGCAGTTCTTC. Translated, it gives CASISEGVTDEQFF.

The CDR3 coding sequence is TGCGCCAGCAGCTTACCGGGACAGGGGAATGGCTACACCTTC. It translates to CASSLPGQGNGYTF. The chain couples TRBV5-1 to TRBJ1-2, with 10 nucleotides matching TRBD1. In germline, CDR1 is SGHRS, CDR2 YFSETQ. The CDR3 totals 14 residues. V lost 2 bases and J lost 6; bases outside the gene matches: 4.